The rows below give T cell receptor beta chains drawn from one sample of a study of neurological immune-mediated disorders. One entry per CDR3 protein, called by TCRdb with MiXCR from the 5' RACE reads. The sample holds 25,000 to 30,000 distinct CDR3 sequences, about 7% seen once. The sample comprised PBMCs. All receptors derive from a woman aged 45 to 65 in good health. CDR3s include the opening cysteine and the closing phenylalanine or tryptophan. A D gene is named only where the DNA matches it firmly. The size entry is marked missing in some rows and otherwise reads once, few, many or a size class.

TRBJ1-2,TRBV28,TRBD1,.,CASIQGGTGGRDGYTF,TGTGCCAGCATACAAGGGGGGACAGGGGGTAGAGATGGCTACACCTTC
TRBJ1-2,TRBV7-2,.,many,CASSPASGANYGYTF,TGTGCCAGCAGCCCGGCCAGTGGCGCTAACTATGGCTACACCTTC
TRBJ1-2,TRBV15,.,many,CATSRGDSRDNFKLGYTF,TGTGCCACCAGCAGAGGGGATTCTCGGGACAACTTTAAACTTGGCTACACCTTC
TRBJ2-3,TRBV6-4,TRBD2,many,CASSRLATDTQYF,TGTGCCAGCAGCCGACTAGCGACCGATACGCAGTATTTT
TRBJ2-2,TRBV5-1,TRBD1,many,CASSREGARDGELFF,TGCGCCAGCAGCCGTGAGGGGGCCAGGGACGGGGAGCTGTTTTTT
TRBJ1-2,TRBV5-1,.,many,CASSFDSYYGYTF,TGCGCCAGCAGCTTTGACAGCTACTATGGCTACACCTTC
TRBJ1-2,TRBV7-2,TRBD1,many,CASSEQGNYGYTF,TGTGCCAGCAGCGAACAGGGGAACTATGGCTACACCTTC
TRBJ2-1,TRBV7-3,TRBD2,many,CASSSGLAGVEQFF,TGTGCCAGCAGTTCCGGACTAGCGGGAGTCGAGCAGTTCTTC
TRBJ2-4,TRBV7-2,.,many,CASSLSRAGNIQYF,TGTGCCAGCAGCTTGTCGCGGGCCGGGAACATTCAGTACTTC
TRBJ2-5,TRBV7-2,.,many,CASSSAGSQTQYF,TGTGCCAGCAGCTCAGCAGGCTCGCAGACCCAGTACTTC
TRBJ2-1,TRBV6-5,.,many,CASSSRSKQGNEQFF,TGTGCCAGCAGTTCCCGTAGCAAGCAGGGCAATGAGCAGTTCTTC